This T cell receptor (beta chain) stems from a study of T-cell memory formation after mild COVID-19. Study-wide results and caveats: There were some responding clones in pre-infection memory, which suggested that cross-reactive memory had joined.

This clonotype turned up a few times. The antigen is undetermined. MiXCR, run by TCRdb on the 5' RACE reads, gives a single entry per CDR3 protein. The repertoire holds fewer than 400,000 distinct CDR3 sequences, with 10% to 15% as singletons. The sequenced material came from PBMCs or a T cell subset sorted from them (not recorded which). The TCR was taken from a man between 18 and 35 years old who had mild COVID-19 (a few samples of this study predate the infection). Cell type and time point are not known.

The CDR3 DNA sequence: TGTGCCAGCAGGTCCGGGACAGGGGACTATGGCTACACCTTC. This codes for CASRSGTGDYGYTF. This chain uses TRBV7-2 with TRBJ1-2; 10 bases match TRBD1. The CDR3 sequence is 14 residues long. Trimming at V came to 6 bases and at J to 3 bases, leaving 4 bases not matched to a gene. From germline, CDR1 is SGHTA and CDR2 FQGNSA. Full variable domain (remainder filled in from reference TRBV7-2 and TRBJ1-2): GAGVSQSPSNKVTEKGKDVELRCDPISGHTALYWYRQSLGQGLEFLIYFQGNSAPDKSGLPSDRFSAERTGGSVSTLTIQRTQQEDSAVYLCASRSGTGDYGYTFGSGTRLTVV.